This entry lists 10 T cell receptor beta chains sequenced from one sample in a study of T cells after yellow fever vaccination. Via MiXCR, TCRdb re-called the 5' RACE reads, giving one row per CDR3 protein. The sample yields some 420,000 distinct CDR3 sequences, about 17% seen once. This specimen consisted of PBMCs, obtained before the yellow fever booster vaccination. These receptor sequences come from a man aged 18 to 35 who received the YFV17D yellow fever vaccine.

This sequence joins TRBV6-2 or TRBV6-3 and TRBJ2-3; TRBD2 is a possible D gene (6 bases). V lost 2 bases and J lost 2, with 17 bases in between. The CDR3 covers 17 residues. CDR1 MNHEY and CDR2 SVGEGT come from the germline V gene. CDR3 DNA sequence: TGTGCCAGCAGTTACCGGAGCGCGGGGCTTCACACAGATACGCAGTATTTT. Amino acid sequence: CASSYRSAGLHTDTQYF.

The V gene is TRBV6-5, the J gene TRBJ2-1, with 9 bases that match TRBD2. Trimming removed 2 bases from V and 12 bases from J; junction bases left unmatched: 5. Germline V lookup: CDR1 MNHEY, CDR2 SVGAGI. The CDR3 extends over 13 amino acids. The CDR3, as DNA: TGTGCCAGCAGTTACGGTAGCGGGGGATGGCAGTTCTTC. The encoded protein is CASSYGSGGWQFF.

The chain employs TRBV5-1 and TRBJ2-1; D remains ambiguous. The CDR3 consists of 13 residues. Trimming removed 1 base at V and 6 bases at J, with 8 bases between. The germline gives CDR1 SGHRS, CDR2 YFSETQ. DNA for the CDR3: TGCGCCAGCAGCTTGTCGACAACCAATGAGCAGTTCTTC. This gives the protein CASSLSTTNEQFF.

This chain joins TRBV12-3 or TRBV12-4 and TRBJ1-3; D unresolved. This CDR3 has 15 amino acids. V lost 5 bases to trimming and J lost 2 bases, with 13 bases between them. The CDR3 protein is CASSPSAGAGNTIYF. The CDR3 DNA is TGTGCCAGCAGTCCGTCGGCCGGCGCTGGAAACACCATATATTTT.

This chain uses TRBV5-5 with TRBJ2-7, with D perhaps TRBD2 (6 bases). The CDR3 length is 13 residues. Trimming removed 9 bases at V and 7 bases at J, with 20 bases between. CDR1 and CDR2 (germline): SGHKS, YYEKEE (reference sequence). In DNA, the CDR3 is TGTGCCACCAACCGGGACCTGGGGGGAGAGCAGTACTTC. It encodes CATNRDLGGEQYF.

The chain links TRBV12-5 to TRBJ2-3; D remains ambiguous. Germline-derived CDR1 and CDR2 are LGHNT and FRNRAP. Deletions cut 1 base from V and 2 bases from J, with 7 bases between. This CDR3 comprises 14 residues. The CDR3 DNA is TGTGCTAGTGGTTTGGGACTCTTCACAGATACGCAGTATTTT. Amino acid sequence: CASGLGLFTDTQYF. Full variable domain (outside the CDR3, taken from reference TRBV12-5 and TRBJ2-3): DARVTQTPRHKVTEMGQEVTMRCQPILGHNTVFWYRQTMMQGLELLAYFRNRAPLDDSGMPKDRFSAEMPDATLATLKIQPSEPRDSAVYFCASGLGLFTDTQYFGPGTRLTVL.

The sample holds many counts of this clonotype. The rearrangement uses TRBV5-6 and TRBJ2-3; TRBD2 agrees at 8 bases. Trimming at V came to 4 bases and at J to 6 bases, leaving 19 bases not matched to a gene. The germline CDR1 and CDR2 sequences are SGHDT and YYEEEE. CDR3 size: 18 residues. CDR3 sequence: CASSITPGRGVSEDTQYF. CDR3 sequence (DNA): TGTGCCAGCAGCATCACTCCCGGGCGGGGGGTATCTGAGGATACGCAGTATTTT.

A few counts support this clonotype. The gene calls are TRBV7-2 and TRBJ2-1; the match to TRBD1 covers 7 bases. The CDR3 spans 13 residues. CDR1 and CDR2 from the germline V gene are SGHTA and FQGNSA. V lost 4 bases, J lost 10 bases, and 7 bases stayed unmatched. The CDR3 protein is CASSSRTGREQFF. The CDR3 DNA sequence: TGTGCCAGCAGCTCCAGGACAGGCCGGGAGCAGTTCTTC. Looking up the rest from reference TRBV7-2 and TRBJ2-1 gives the full variable domain: GAGVSQSPSNKVTEKGKDVELRCDPISGHTALYWYRQSLGQGLEFLIYFQGNSAPDKSGLPSDRFSAERTGGSVSTLTIQRTQQEDSAVYLCASSSRTGREQFFGPGTRLTVL.

On this clonotype itself: Just one base apart from a much larger clone, this may be a read error. This rearrangement joins TRBV7-9 to TRBJ2-3; TRBD2 aligns across 12 bases. The germline V gene has CDR1 SEHNR and CDR2 FQNEAQ (reference sequence). The CDR3 is made up of 15 amino acids. J was trimmed by 3 bases and V by 5 bases; bases with no gene match: 3. The CDR3 region has the DNA TGTGCCAGCAGCACCGGACTAGCGGGGACAGATACGCAGTATTTT. This gives the protein CASSTGLAGTDTQYF. Using reference TRBV7-9 and TRBJ2-3 for the parts outside the CDR3, the full variable domain is DTGVSQNPRHKITKRGQNVTFRCDPISEHNRLYWYRQTLGQGPEFLTYFQNEAQLEKSRLLSDRFSAERPKGSFSTLEIQRTEQGDSAMYLCASSTGLAGTDTQYFGPGTRLTVL.

This clonotype has just a few counts. The rearrangement joins TRBV10-3 to TRBJ1-2; possibly TRBD1 for D (5 bases). The V end was cut by 3 bases, the J end by 3 bases, with 8 bases between. Germline lookup yields CDR1 ENHRY and CDR2 SYGVKD. The CDR3 spans 13 residues. CDR3 residues: CAISEQVYYGYTF. In nucleotides, the CDR3 is TGTGCCATCAGTGAACAGGTCTACTATGGCTACACCTTC.